This T cell receptor beta chain was identified in a study of shared clonotypes between healthy human individuals. Only CD45RO-negative cells positively selected for CCR7 counted as naive CD8 cells, so terminally differentiated effector memory CD45RA+ cells were excluded. Only Caucasian adults living in Nashville, Tennessee made up the donor group. Assay used: immunoSEQ multiplex PCR; TCRdb lists only in-frame clones, some missing. The profile shows around 1.9 million clones, approximately 94% of them singletons. Trimming cost V 5 bases and J 4 bases, with 21 bases left between them. The CDR3 has 16 residues. The germline CDR1 and CDR2 sequences are SEHNR and FQNEAQ (reference sequence).

Sequenced input: naive CD8+ T cells from PBMCs. This receptor was taken from a man between 18 and 29 years old in good health. Some clones in this sample may be carry-over from other donors' samples. The J gene is TRBJ2-7, the V gene TRBV7-9; D is perhaps TRBD1 or TRBD2 (5 bases each). As DNA, the CDR3 is TGTGCCAGCAGCCCAACGGGTGGGGGAGCTAGGTACGAGCAGTACTTC. Amino acids: CASSPTGGGARYEQYF.